The 19 T cell receptor beta chains below come from one sample, sequenced in a study of blood T cell repertoires in COVID-19. Generated by immunoSEQ multiplex PCR, the TCRdb table keeps only in-frame clones and is missing some. The data contain tens of thousands of clones, roughly 80% of them singletons. Sequencing input: peripheral blood. Receptor source: a human donor in a cohort sampled during active COVID-19.

Notes on this clone: A junction boundary mismatches the germline segment, possibly from a read error. The rearrangement joins TRBV7-7 to TRBJ2-5, with TRBD1 matching 10 bases. The CDR3 is made up of 15 amino acids. Looked up from germline, CDR1 is SSHAT and CDR2 is FNYEAQ (reference sequence). The CDR3 is CASSPTGTGDETQYF. The CDR3 nucleotides are TGTGCTAGCAGCCCGACCGGGACAGGGGACGAGACCCAGTACTTC.

In DNA form, the CDR3 reads TGTGCCAGTAGCTGGTCGGTGGAAGAGACCCAGTACTTC. It translates to CASSWSVEETQYF. This chain connects TRBV19 to TRBJ2-5; D gene ambiguous. V lost 6 bases, J lost 3 bases, and 11 bases lay in between. The germline V gene encodes CDR1 LNHDA and CDR2 SQIVND (reference sequence). The CDR3 sequence is 13 residues long.

This rearrangement joins TRBV29-1 to TRBJ2-5; the D call may be TRBD1 or TRBD2 (5 bases each). CDR1 is SQVTM and CDR2 is ANQGSEA in the germline V gene. The CDR3 sequence is 13 residues long. V was cut by 7 bases and J by 7 bases, with 19 bases left in between. CDR3: CSGGEWGPGTQYF. The DNA of the CDR3 is TGCAGCGGGGGAGAGTGGGGCCCCGGGACCCAGTACTTC.

The chain links TRBV3-1 (or the pseudogene TRBV3-2) to TRBJ2-3; 11 nucleotides agree with TRBD2. Germline assignment: CDR1 LGHDT and CDR2 YNNKEL (reference sequence). Losses at the gene ends were 1 base for V and 1 base for J; bases not matched to a gene: 10. The CDR3 is 19 amino acids. The CDR3 DNA sequence: TGTGCCAGCAGCCAAGGAAGTAGCGGGAGGGTAAGAGGCACAGATACGCAGTATTTT. Translated, it gives CASSQGSSGRVRGTDTQYF.

V is TRBV4-1 and J is TRBJ2-2, with TRBD2 matching 8 bases. Per the germline V gene, CDR1 is MGHRA and CDR2 is YSYEKL. The CDR3 length is 16 residues. V dropped 3 bases and J dropped 1; count of bases not matched to a gene: 4. The CDR3 DNA reads TGCGCCAGCAGCCACCGAGCGGGAGAGAACACCGGGGAGCTGTTTTTT. It yields the protein CASSHRAGENTGELFF.

The gene calls are TRBV5-4 and TRBJ2-7, with D maybe TRBD1 (6 bases). Germline lookup yields CDR1 SGHNT and CDR2 YYREEE (reference sequence). The CDR3 runs 14 residues. V dropped 1 base and J dropped 2 bases, with 10 bases sitting between them. CDR3 protein: CASSLFRGAYEQYF. CDR3 nucleotides: TGTGCCAGCAGCTTGTTCAGGGGCGCCTACGAGCAGTACTTC.

The CDR3, as DNA: TGTGCCAGCAGCTTCGACAGGGGGCGGAATGAGCAGTTCTTC. Translated: CASSFDRGRNEQFF. The rearrangement uses TRBV7-2 and TRBJ2-1; 10 positions agree with TRBD1. This CDR3 is built from 14 residues. Trimming removed 3 bases from V and 7 bases from J; junction bases left unmatched: 3. Germline V gives CDR1 SGHTA, CDR2 FQGNSA.

The chain employs TRBV28 and TRBJ2-4; 9 bases are shared with TRBD1. CDR1 is MDHEN, CDR2 SYDVKM, per germline. J was trimmed by 7 bases and V by 6 bases; bases with no gene match: 13. The CDR3 runs 16 residues. The CDR3 loop is CASSSRDRERDNIQYF. The CDR3 DNA sequence: TGTGCCAGCAGCTCCCGGGACAGGGAAAGGGATAACATTCAGTACTTC.

V usage is TRBV19 and J usage is TRBJ2-3; 7 bases agree with TRBD1. J was trimmed by 0 bases and V by 7 bases; bases with no gene match: 7. CDR3 length equals 15 residues. Germline V gives CDR1 LNHDA, CDR2 SQIVND (reference sequence). CDR3 sequence: CASTNRGASTDTQYF. CDR3 in DNA: TGTGCCAGTACCAACAGGGGCGCTAGCACAGATACGCAGTATTTT. Variable domain in full (rest from reference TRBV19 and TRBJ2-3): DGGITQSPKYLFRKEGQNVTLSCEQNLNHDAMYWYRQDPGQGLRLIYYSQIVNDFQKGDIAEGYSVSREKKESFPLTVTSAQKNPTAFYLCASTNRGASTDTQYFGPGTRLTVL.

The chain is built from TRBV6-5 and TRBJ1-5; possibly TRBD1 for D (5 bases). The V and J ends lost 7 bases and 2 bases respectively, with 9 bases between them. The germline V gene encodes CDR1 MNHEY and CDR2 SVGAGI. CDR3 length: 13 residues. CDR3: CASKGGGNQPQHF. Written as DNA, the CDR3 is TGTGCCAGCAAGGGAGGGGGCAATCAGCCCCAGCATTTT.

The genes are TRBV15 and TRBJ2-7; 8 nucleotides line up with TRBD2. Germline-derived CDR1 and CDR2 are LNHNV and YYDKDF (reference sequence). This CDR3 is 14 amino acids long. J was trimmed by 3 bases and V by 0 bases; bases with no gene match: 1. The CDR3 DNA is TGTGCCACCAGCAGAGACGGGACTAGCTACGAGCAGTACTTC. Protein: CATSRDGTSYEQYF.

This clone was observed a handful of times. The chain uses TRBV5-4 and TRBJ2-7; D may be TRBD1 (5 bases). The CDR3 consists of 15 residues. Germline loops: CDR1 SGHNT, CDR2 YYREEE (reference sequence). Trimming removed 0 bases at V and 0 bases at J, with 10 bases between. This chain's CDR3 is CASSLDQGSSYEQYF. The DNA of the CDR3 is TGTGCCAGCAGCTTGGACCAGGGAAGCTCCTACGAGCAGTACTTC.

The rearrangement links TRBV6-1 to TRBJ2-1; 11 bases match TRBD2. The trim removed 3 bases at V and 8 bases at J, leaving 9 bases unmatched. Germline V gene data show CDR1 as MNHNS and CDR2 as SASEGT. CDR3 size: 16 residues. CDR3 amino acids: CASSELTSGSWHEQFF. As DNA, the CDR3 is TGTGCCAGCAGTGAGCTCACTAGCGGGAGTTGGCATGAGCAGTTCTTC.

This chain joins TRBV6-5 and TRBJ2-5; 8 bases line up with TRBD2. Germline values: CDR1 MNHEY, CDR2 SVGAGI. This CDR3 has 14 amino acids. The J segment lost 4 bases and the V segment lost 2 bases, leaving 3 bases of the junction unmatched. For the CDR3, the DNA is TGTGCCAGCAGTTACGCGCTAGCGGGAGAGACCCAGTACTTC. Its translation is CASSYALAGETQYF.

This chain connects TRBV28 to TRBJ2-5, with 9 bases identical to TRBD1. CDR3 length equals 13 residues. Losses at the gene ends were 4 bases for V and 4 bases for J; bases not matched to a gene: 1. The germline V gene has CDR1 MDHEN and CDR2 SYDVKM. The CDR3: CASSSGQGETQYF. For the CDR3, the DNA is TGTGCCAGCAGTTCGGGACAGGGAGAGACCCAGTACTTC.

The chain carries TRBV20-1 and TRBJ2-1; D not certain. The CDR3 length is 11 residues. Trimming took off 3 bases at V and 5 bases at J, with 5 bases between the two ends. Germline assignment: CDR1 DFQATT and CDR2 SNEGSKA (reference sequence). The CDR3 DNA reads as TGCAGTGCTAGCGAGGACAATGAGCAGTTCTTC. It is translated as CSASEDNEQFF.

V is TRBV24-1 and J is TRBJ2-5, with 7 nucleotides matching TRBD2. With V trimmed by 2 bases and J by 5 bases, 7 bases remained unmatched. This CDR3 region has 15 residues. Germline CDR1 KGHDR, CDR2 SFDVKD. The CDR3: CATSDSREGRETQYF. For the CDR3, the DNA is TGTGCCACCAGTGATTCGAGGGAGGGTCGGGAGACCCAGTACTTC.

This clone was recorded only once. The chain joins TRBV5-1 to TRBJ2-1; the D gene is possibly TRBD2 (5 bases). V was shortened by 0 bases and J by 7 bases, with 11 bases between the two germline ends. Germline V gives CDR1 SGHRS, CDR2 YFSETQ. The CDR3 extends over 14 amino acids. The CDR3 DNA sequence: TGCGCCAGCAGCTTGGTCGACTATAGTAATGAGCAGTTCTTC. It specifies CASSLVDYSNEQFF.

This clone was recorded only once. The V gene is TRBV10-1, the J gene TRBJ2-2; the D gene is possibly TRBD1 (5 bases). The CDR3 has 17 residues. Germline lookup yields CDR1 WNHNN and CDR2 SYGVQD (reference sequence). The V end lost 1 base, the J end lost 3 bases, and 15 bases lay between the germline ends. CDR3 loop: CASSELQGGFDTGELFF. For the CDR3, the DNA is TGCGCCAGCAGTGAGTTGCAGGGCGGCTTCGACACCGGGGAGCTGTTTTTT.